This T cell receptor (beta chain) was recorded in a study of T cell responses to AZD1222 COVID-19 vaccine. Study outcomes and limitations: CD4 TCRs associated with vaccination spanned spike, dominating at 160-218 and 743-854.

V shed 1 base and J 3 bases; nucleotides not matched to a gene: 5. This CDR3 has 16 amino acids. Germline CDR1 reads LGHDT; CDR2 reads YNNKEL (reference sequence). Sequenced by immunoSEQ multiplex PCR; TCRdb stores in-frame clones only, minus some. The sample shows 100,000 or so clones, about 92% of them seen only once. To note about this clone: The target antigen is unknown.

Sequencing used peripheral blood, obtained on day 0 of AZD1222 vaccination. This clonotype originated in an adult in good health. The rearrangement links TRBV3-1 (or the pseudogene TRBV3-2) to TRBJ2-1; TRBD1 aligns across 8 bases. Written as DNA, the CDR3 is TGTGCCAGCAGCCAAGCCGGGACAGGATTCTACAATGAGCAGTTCTTC. Protein product: CASSQAGTGFYNEQFF.